The 18 T cell receptor beta chains presented below share a single source sample, sequenced in a study of shared clonotypes between healthy human individuals. Libraries were prepared by immunoSEQ multiplex PCR; TCRdb keeps only in-frame clonotypes and omits some of them. Of some 2.4 million clones listed, approximately 93% were seen once; the top ten hold 0.36%. Sequenced: naive CD4+ T cells from PBMCs. Subset: CD45RA+ positively selected. These receptor sequences come from a young man in good health. Some clones in this sample may be carry-over from other donors' samples.

The chain uses TRBV6-5 and TRBJ2-3; D perhaps matches TRBD2 (6 bases). In germline, CDR1 is MNHEY, CDR2 SVGAGI. The CDR3 has 15 residues. The V end lost 0 bases, the J end lost 5 bases, and 12 bases lay between the germline ends. The CDR3 spells CASSYSSGAGDTQYF. CDR3 nucleotides: TGTGCCAGCAGTTACTCCTCGGGAGCGGGAGATACGCAGTATTTT.

The rearrangement links TRBV27 to TRBJ2-2; D is unclear. The CDR3 contains 14 residues. Germline V lookup: CDR1 MNHEY, CDR2 SMNVEV (reference sequence). Trimming removed 0 bases at V and 3 bases at J, with 5 bases between. Written as DNA, the CDR3 is TGTGCCAGCAGTTTATCCCGATACACCGGGGAGCTGTTTTTT. Translation gives CASSLSRYTGELFF.

The CDR3 region is CASSLRFGVAGWSAEQYF. The CDR3 DNA follows: TGTGCCAGCAGCCTAAGATTCGGGGTAGCGGGATGGTCCGCCGAGCAGTACTTC. The chain uses TRBV14 and TRBJ2-7; TRBD2 matches at 8 bases. The CDR3 covers 18 residues. From germline, CDR1 is SGHDN and CDR2 FVKESK. The J segment lost 6 bases and the V segment lost 4 bases, leaving 20 bases of the junction unmatched.

The CDR3 reads CASSLVPAAEQFF. The CDR3, as DNA: TGCGCCAGCAGCTTGGTGCCGGCCGCCGAGCAGTTCTTC. The V and J genes are TRBV5-1 and TRBJ2-1; no definite D call. Germline CDR1 and CDR2: SGHRS and YFSETQ. The CDR3 runs to 13 residues. V lost 0 bases and J 10 bases, leaving 11 bases between the germline ends.

The genes are TRBV10-3 and TRBJ2-7; TRBD2 agrees at 10 bases. Germline trimming cut 4 bases from V and 2 bases from J; bases unmatched to any gene: 11. The CDR3 covers 17 residues. The V gene's germline CDR1 is ENHRY and CDR2 SYGVKD. The DNA for the CDR3 is TGTGCCATCAGTGTGCATCTAAGGCTAGCGGGGGCCTACGAGCAGTACTTC. The encoded protein is CAISVHLRLAGAYEQYF.

The chain links TRBV28 to TRBJ1-2; 7 bases line up with TRBD1. Germline lookup yields CDR1 MDHEN and CDR2 SYDVKM. V trimming: 6 bases; J trimming: 8 bases; junction bases outside the gene matches: 9. The CDR3 has 13 amino acids. The CDR3 DNA is TGTGCCAGCAGGCCACAGGGGTCGGGGGGCTACACCTTC. Translated, it gives CASRPQGSGGYTF.

This chain links TRBV6-5 with TRBJ1-6; possibly TRBD1 for D (6 bases). Germline V CDR1 and CDR2: MNHEY, SVGAGI. Trimming took off 5 bases at V and 9 bases at J, with 17 bases between the two ends. There are 15 residues in the CDR3. The CDR3 bases are TGTGCCAGCAGTACGACCACAGGGACCGTTTCACCCCTCCACTTT. It specifies CASSTTTGTVSPLHF.

The chain couples TRBV7-3 to TRBJ2-2; 8 nucleotides agree with TRBD1. The CDR3 is made up of 17 amino acids. Per germline, CDR1 SGHTA and CDR2 FQGTGA. V lost 2 bases, J lost 5 bases, and 10 bases stayed unmatched. CDR3 amino acids: CASSLHGDRGGTGELFF. The DNA of the CDR3 is TGTGCCAGCAGCTTACATGGAGACAGGGGTGGAACCGGGGAGCTGTTTTTT. The complete variable domain, with remaining parts taken from reference TRBV7-3 and TRBJ2-2, reads GAGVSQTPSNKVTEKGKYVELRCDPISGHTALYWYRQSLGQGPEFLIYFQGTGAADDSGLPNDRFFAVRPEGSVSTLKIQRTERGDSAVYLCASSLHGDRGGTGELFFGEGSRLTVL.

The chain recombines TRBV6-6 with TRBJ1-1; D perhaps matches TRBD1 (5 bases). Trimming left V 2 bases short and J 0 bases short, with 13 bases between. The CDR3 runs 16 residues. Germline V gives CDR1 MNHNY, CDR2 SVGAGI (reference sequence). CDR3 coding DNA: TGTGCCAGCAGTTACGGCCGGGGGGTGATGAACACTGAAGCTTTCTTT. It specifies CASSYGRGVMNTEAFF.

The chain joins TRBV30 to TRBJ1-2; no clear D. The CDR3 consists of 14 residues. Trimming shortened V by 3 bases and J by 0 bases, and 11 bases separated the two germline ends. Germline V gene lookup returns CDR1 GTSNPN and CDR2 SVGIG (reference sequence). This CDR3 is CAWRIGITNYGYTF. CDR3 nucleotides: TGTGCCTGGAGGATCGGGATTACTAACTATGGCTACACCTTC.

The rearrangement uses TRBV12-1 and TRBJ2-1; TRBD1 was called by the table and not checked on the DNA. TRBV12-1 is described as a pseudogene. There are 16 residues in the CDR3. The CDR3 nucleotides are TGTGCCAGCAGCCCCCGTAGGGGACACCTGGTCAATGAGCAGTTCTTC. Its translation is CASSPRRGHLVNEQFF.

For this clone: At one end the junction does not follow the germline gene, possibly because of a read error. The chain recombines TRBV28 with TRBJ1-2; D may be TRBD1 (5 bases). The germline gives CDR1 MDHEN, CDR2 SYDVKM. The CDR3 is made up of 14 amino acids. The CDR3 coding sequence is TGTGCCAGCAGGTCTTTGGGGCCAAGCCTGGTTTTCGCCTTC. As protein: CASRSLGPSLVFAF.

The V and J genes are TRBV14 and TRBJ2-6, with a tentative D call TRBD2 (6 bases). This CDR3 is built from 17 residues. Germline-derived CDR1 and CDR2 are SGHDN and FVKESK. V lost 0 bases and J lost 2, with 11 bases in between. Written as DNA, the CDR3 is TGTGCCAGCAGCCAAGATTGGTGGGGGGCTGGGGCCAACGTCCTGACTTTC. Translation gives CASSQDWWGAGANVLTF.

The V call is TRBV4-1, the J call TRBJ1-5; D call uncertain. The germline CDR1 and CDR2 sequences are MGHRA and YSYEKL. The V and J ends lost 0 bases and 7 bases respectively, with 7 bases between them. The CDR3 has 13 residues. CDR3 residues: CASSQDLRQPQHF. The CDR3 coding sequence is TGCGCCAGCAGCCAAGATCTGAGGCAGCCCCAGCATTTT.

The table lists this clone with a count of one. Other DNA sequences within the sample encode an identical CDR3. The gene calls are TRBV6-6 and TRBJ2-7; D unresolved. Looked up from germline, CDR1 is MNHNY and CDR2 is SVGAGI (reference sequence). The CDR3 runs 12 residues. Trimming shortened V by 5 bases and J by 0 bases, and 5 bases separated the two germline ends. The CDR3 DNA reads as TGTGCCAGCAGTCCCACCTCCTACGAGCAGTACTTC. Translating gives CASSPTSYEQYF.

This chain links TRBV2 with TRBJ2-1, with 10 bases fitting TRBD2. The germline CDR1 and CDR2 sequences are SNHLY and FYNNEI. V lost 0 bases, J lost 10 bases, and 9 bases stayed unmatched. The CDR3 covers 16 residues. The CDR3 DNA is TGTGCCAGCAGTGAAGCGCAACTAGCGGGATCTGGGGAGCAGTTCTTC. It specifies CASSEAQLAGSGEQFF.

This chain connects TRBV11-2 to TRBJ1-1, with D unclear. Per germline, CDR1 SGHAT and CDR2 FQNNGV. V was cut by 1 base and J by 9 bases, with 15 bases left in between. The CDR3 loop spans 14 amino acids. CDR3 bases: TGTGCCAGCAGCTTAGGAGTGACATCCATGAAAGCTTTCTTT. The encoded protein is CASSLGVTSMKAFF.

This rearrangement joins TRBV5-6 to TRBJ1-2; D might be TRBD1 (5 bases). Per germline, CDR1 SGHDT and CDR2 YYEEEE. The V gene lost 4 bases and the J gene lost 3 bases, with 16 bases spanning the gap. The CDR3 has 15 residues. CDR3 region: CASSHPRQGYYGYTF. CDR3 sequence (DNA): TGTGCCAGCAGCCACCCCCGCCAGGGCTACTATGGCTACACCTTC.